This TCR beta chain was obtained from a study of CD4 T cells in relation to SARS-CoV-2 and coronaviruses. Overall study context: ViraFEST: roughly ten-day antigen culture of PBMCs, then TCR beta CDR3 sequencing. No peptide or an HIV-1 Nef peptide pool served as negative control.

This clone was counted only a few times. Its antigen is not identified. Germline trimming cut 6 bases from V and 4 bases from J; bases unmatched to any gene: 3. CDR3 length: 13 residues. Looked up from germline, CDR1 is MNHNY and CDR2 is SVGAGI (reference sequence). CD4+ T cells from unexposed donors were obtained before the COVID-19 pandemic (2011-2018). CD4+ T cells were isolated from the cells after roughly 11 days of culture. Unexposed-donor CD4+ T cells were probed with SARS-CoV-2 S/N and four cold-coronavirus spikes, cells permitting. PBMCs were plated at two million per well in IL-2-containing medium. The assay was immunoSEQ multiplex PCR, and TCRdb's table has in-frame clones only and misses some. The profile shows around 21,000 clones, approximately 68% of them singletons.

The sample taken for sequencing was CD4+ T cells from PBMCs, cultured in vitro. This sequence originates from a human donor in good health. The chain employs TRBV6-6 and TRBJ1-5; 7 nucleotides align to TRBD1. The CDR3 region is CASRKTGNQPQHF. For the CDR3, the DNA is TGTGCCAGCAGAAAGACAGGGAATCAGCCCCAGCATTTT.